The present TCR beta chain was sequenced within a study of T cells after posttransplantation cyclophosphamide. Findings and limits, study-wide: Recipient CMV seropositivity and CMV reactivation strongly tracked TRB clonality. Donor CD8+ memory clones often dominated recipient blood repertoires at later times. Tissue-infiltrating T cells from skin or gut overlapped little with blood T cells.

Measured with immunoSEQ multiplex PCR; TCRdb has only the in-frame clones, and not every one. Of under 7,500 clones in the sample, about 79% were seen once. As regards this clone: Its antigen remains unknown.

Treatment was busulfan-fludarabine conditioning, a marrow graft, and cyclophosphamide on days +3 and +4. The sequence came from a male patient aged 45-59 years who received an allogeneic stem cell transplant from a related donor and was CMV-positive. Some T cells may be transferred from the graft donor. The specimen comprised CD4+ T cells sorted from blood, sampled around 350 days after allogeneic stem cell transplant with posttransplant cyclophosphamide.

CDR3 in amino acids: CSVAGQFTDTQYF. CDR3 coding DNA: TGCAGCGTTGCCGGACAGTTCACAGATACGCAGTATTTT. The J gene is TRBJ2-3, the V gene TRBV29-1; maybe TRBD1 (6 bases). The CDR3 loop spans 13 amino acids. Deletions cut 4 bases from V and 2 bases from J, with 10 bases between. CDR1 is SQVTM, CDR2 ANQGSEA, per germline.